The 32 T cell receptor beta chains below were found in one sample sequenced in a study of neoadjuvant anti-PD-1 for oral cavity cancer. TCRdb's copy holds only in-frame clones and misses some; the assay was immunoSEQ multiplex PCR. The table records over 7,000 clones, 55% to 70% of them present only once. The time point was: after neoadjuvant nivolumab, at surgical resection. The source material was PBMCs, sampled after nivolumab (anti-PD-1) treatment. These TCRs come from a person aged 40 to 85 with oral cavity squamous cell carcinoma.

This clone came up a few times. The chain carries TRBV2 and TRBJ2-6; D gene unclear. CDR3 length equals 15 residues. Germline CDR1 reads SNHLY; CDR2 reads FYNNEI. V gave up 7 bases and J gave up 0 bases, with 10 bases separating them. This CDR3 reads CASKFERSGANVLTF. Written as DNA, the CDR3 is TGTGCCAGCAAGTTCGAACGCTCTGGGGCCAACGTCCTGACTTTC.

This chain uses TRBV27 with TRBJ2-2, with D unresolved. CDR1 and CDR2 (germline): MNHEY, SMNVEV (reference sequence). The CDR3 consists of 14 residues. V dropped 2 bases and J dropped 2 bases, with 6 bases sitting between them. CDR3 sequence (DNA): TGTGCCAGCAGTTTAACGGAAAACACCGGGGAGCTGTTTTTT. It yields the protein CASSLTENTGELFF.

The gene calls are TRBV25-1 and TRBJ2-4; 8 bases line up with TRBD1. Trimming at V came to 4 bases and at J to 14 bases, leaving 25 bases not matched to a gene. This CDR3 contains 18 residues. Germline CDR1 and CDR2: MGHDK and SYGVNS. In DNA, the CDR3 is TGTGCCAGCAGTGGATCGAACCCGCGGGACAGGCGTTTCACCGTGGAGTACTTC. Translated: CASSGSNPRDRRFTVEYF.

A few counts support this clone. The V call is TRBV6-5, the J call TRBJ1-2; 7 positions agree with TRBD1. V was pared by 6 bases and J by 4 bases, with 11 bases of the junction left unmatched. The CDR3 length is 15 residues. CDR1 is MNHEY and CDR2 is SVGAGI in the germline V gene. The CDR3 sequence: CASRTTGYHAYGYTF. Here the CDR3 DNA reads TGTGCCAGCAGGACGACAGGGTATCATGCCTATGGCTACACCTTC.

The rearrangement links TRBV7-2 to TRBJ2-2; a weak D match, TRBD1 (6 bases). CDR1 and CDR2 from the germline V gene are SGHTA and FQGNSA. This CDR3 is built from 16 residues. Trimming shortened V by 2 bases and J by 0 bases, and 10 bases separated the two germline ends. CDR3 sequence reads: CASSLTGTTNTGELFF. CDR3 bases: TGTGCCAGCAGCTTAACCGGGACAACGAACACCGGGGAGCTGTTTTTT.

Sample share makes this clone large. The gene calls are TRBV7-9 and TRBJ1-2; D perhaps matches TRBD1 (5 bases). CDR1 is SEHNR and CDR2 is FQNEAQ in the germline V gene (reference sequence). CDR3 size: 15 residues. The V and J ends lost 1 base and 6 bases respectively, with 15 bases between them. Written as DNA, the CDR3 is TGTGCCAGCAGCTTAGATGAGGGGATGCCTCATGGCTACACCTTC. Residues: CASSLDEGMPHGYTF.

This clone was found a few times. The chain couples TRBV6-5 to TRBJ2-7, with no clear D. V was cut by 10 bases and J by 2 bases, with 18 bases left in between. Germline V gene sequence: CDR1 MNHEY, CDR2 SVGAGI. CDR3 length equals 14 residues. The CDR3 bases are TGTGCCACCCGACCCGCAGCCAGCCCCTACGAGCAGTACTTC. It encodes CATRPAASPYEQYF.

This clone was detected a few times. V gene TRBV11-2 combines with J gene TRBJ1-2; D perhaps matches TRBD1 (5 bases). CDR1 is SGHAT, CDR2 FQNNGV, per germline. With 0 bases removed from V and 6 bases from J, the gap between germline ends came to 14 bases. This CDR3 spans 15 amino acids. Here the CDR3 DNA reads TGTGCCAGCAGCTTAGAGTTGGGGCGGTCTCATGGCTACACCTTC. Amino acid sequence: CASSLELGRSHGYTF.

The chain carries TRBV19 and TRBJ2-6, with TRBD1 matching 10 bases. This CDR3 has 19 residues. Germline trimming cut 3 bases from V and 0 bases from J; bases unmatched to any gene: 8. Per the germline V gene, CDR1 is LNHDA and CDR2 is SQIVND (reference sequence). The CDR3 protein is CASSIRPWTGGSGANVLTF. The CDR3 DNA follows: TGTGCCAGTAGTATTCGGCCGTGGACAGGGGGCTCTGGGGCCAACGTCCTGACTTTC.

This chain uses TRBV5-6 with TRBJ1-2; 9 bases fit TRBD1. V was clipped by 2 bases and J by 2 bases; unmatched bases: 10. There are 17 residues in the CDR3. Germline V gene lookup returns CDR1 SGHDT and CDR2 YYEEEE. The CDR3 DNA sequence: TGTGCCAGCAGCTTAGCCCGGGACAGGGTTACGAACTATGGCTACACCTTC. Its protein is CASSLARDRVTNYGYTF.

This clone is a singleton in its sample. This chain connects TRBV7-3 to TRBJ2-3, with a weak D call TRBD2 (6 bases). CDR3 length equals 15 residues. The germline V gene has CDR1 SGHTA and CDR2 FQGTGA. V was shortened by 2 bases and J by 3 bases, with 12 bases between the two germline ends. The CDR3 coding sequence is TGTGCCAGCAGCTTAGCGGGGATCATTACAGATACGCAGTATTTT. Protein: CASSLAGIITDTQYF.

The chain's CDR3 is CASSLSSSYEQYF. CDR3 nucleotides: TGCGCCAGCAGCTTGTCCAGCTCCTACGAGCAGTACTTC. The chain uses TRBV5-1 and TRBJ2-7; D is ambiguous. CDR3 length equals 13 residues. V gave up 1 base and J gave up 0 bases, with 5 bases separating them. The V gene's germline CDR1 is SGHRS and CDR2 YFSETQ.

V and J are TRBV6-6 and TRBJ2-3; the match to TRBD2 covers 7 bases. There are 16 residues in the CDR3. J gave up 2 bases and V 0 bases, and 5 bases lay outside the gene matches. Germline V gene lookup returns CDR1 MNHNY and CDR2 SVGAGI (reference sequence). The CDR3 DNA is TGTGCCAGCAGTTACTCGTGGCGGGGGAACACAGATACGCAGTATTTT. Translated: CASSYSWRGNTDTQYF.

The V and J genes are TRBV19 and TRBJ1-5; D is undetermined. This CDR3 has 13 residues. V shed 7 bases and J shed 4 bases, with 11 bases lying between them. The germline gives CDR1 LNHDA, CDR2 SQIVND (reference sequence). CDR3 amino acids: CASMPGWNQPQHF. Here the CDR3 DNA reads TGTGCCAGTATGCCAGGATGGAATCAGCCCCAGCATTTT.

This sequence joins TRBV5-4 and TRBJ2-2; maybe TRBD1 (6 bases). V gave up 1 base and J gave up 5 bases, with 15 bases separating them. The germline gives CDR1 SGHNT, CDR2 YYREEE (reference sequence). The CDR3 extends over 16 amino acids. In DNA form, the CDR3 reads TGTGCCAGCAGCTTGCCAGGGGCTATAGAGACCGGGGAGCTGTTTTTT. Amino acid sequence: CASSLPGAIETGELFF.

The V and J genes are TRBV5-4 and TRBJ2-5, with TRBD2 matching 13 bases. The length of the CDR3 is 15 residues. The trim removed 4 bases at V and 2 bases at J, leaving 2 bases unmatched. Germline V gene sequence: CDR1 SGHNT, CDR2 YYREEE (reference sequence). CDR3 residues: CASSEGLAGQETQYF. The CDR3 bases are TGTGCCAGCAGCGAGGGACTAGCGGGACAAGAGACCCAGTACTTC.

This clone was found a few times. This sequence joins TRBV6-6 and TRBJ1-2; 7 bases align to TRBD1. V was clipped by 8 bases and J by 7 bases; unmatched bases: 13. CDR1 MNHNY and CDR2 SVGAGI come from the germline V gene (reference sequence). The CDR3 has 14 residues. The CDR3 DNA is TGTGCCAGCGGGGAGGGGGCAGGGGCAGGTGGCTACACCTTC. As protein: CASGEGAGAGGYTF.

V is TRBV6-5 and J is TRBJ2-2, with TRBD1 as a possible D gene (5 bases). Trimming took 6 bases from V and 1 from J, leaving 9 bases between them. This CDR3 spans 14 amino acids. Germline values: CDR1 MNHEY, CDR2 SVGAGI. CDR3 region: CASRLTGNTGELFF. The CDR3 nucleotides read TGTGCCAGCAGGCTAACAGGGAACACCGGGGAGCTGTTTTTT.

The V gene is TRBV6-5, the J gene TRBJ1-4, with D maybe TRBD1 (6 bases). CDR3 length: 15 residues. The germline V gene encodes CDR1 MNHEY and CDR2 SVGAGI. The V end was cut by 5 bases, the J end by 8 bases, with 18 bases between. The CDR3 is CASSPGARLGEKLFF. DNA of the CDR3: TGTGCCAGCAGTCCAGGGGCGAGGCTTGGAGAAAAACTGTTTTTT.

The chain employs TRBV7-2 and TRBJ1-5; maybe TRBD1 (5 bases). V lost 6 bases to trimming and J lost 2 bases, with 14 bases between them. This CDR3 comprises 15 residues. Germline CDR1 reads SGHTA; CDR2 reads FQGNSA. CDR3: CASSAGIRGNQPQHF. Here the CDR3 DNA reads TGTGCCAGCAGTGCAGGGATTAGGGGCAATCAGCCCCAGCATTTT.

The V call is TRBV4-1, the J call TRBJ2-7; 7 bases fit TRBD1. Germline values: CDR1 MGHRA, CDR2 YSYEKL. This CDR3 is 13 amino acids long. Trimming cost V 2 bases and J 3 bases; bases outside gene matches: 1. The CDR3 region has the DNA TGCGCCAGCAGCCAACGGGACAGCTACGAGCAGTACTTC. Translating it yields CASSQRDSYEQYF.

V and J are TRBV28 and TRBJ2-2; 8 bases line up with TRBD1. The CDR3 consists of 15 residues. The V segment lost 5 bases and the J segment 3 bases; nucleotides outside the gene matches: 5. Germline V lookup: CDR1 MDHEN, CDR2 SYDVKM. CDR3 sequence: CASSTWGQDTGELFF. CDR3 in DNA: TGTGCCAGCAGTACTTGGGGACAGGACACCGGGGAGCTGTTTTTT.

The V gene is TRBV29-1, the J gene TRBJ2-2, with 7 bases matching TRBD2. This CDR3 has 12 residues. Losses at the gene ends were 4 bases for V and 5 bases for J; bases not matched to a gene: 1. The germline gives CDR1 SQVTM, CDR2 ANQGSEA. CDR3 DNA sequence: TGCAGCGTTGGCGGGGGAACCGGGGAGCTGTTTTTT. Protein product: CSVGGGTGELFF.

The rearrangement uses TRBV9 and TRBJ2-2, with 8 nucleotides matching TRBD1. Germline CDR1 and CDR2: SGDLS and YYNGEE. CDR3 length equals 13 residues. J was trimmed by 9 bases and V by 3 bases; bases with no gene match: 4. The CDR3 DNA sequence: TGTGCCAGCAGCGGAGGACAGGGCAGGGAGCTGTTTTTT. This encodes CASSGGQGRELFF. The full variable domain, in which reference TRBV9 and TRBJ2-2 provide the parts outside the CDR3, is DSGVTQTPKHLITATGQRVTLRCSPRSGDLSVYWYQQSLDQGLQFLIQYYNGEERAKGNILERFSAQQFPDLHSELNLSSLELGDSALYFCASSGGQGRELFFGEGSRLTVL.

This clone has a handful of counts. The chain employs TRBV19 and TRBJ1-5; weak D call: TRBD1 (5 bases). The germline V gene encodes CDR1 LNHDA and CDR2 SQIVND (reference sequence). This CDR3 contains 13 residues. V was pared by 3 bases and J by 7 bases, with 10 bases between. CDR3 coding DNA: TGTGCCAGTAGTATGGGTAGGGACCAGCCCCAGCATTTT. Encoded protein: CASSMGRDQPQHF.

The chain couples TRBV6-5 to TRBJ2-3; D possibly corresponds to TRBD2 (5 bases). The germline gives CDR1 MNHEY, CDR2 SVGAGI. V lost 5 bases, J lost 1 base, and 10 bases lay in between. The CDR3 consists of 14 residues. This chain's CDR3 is CASSPGYGTDTQYF. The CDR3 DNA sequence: TGTGCCAGCAGTCCGGGGTATGGCACAGATACGCAGTATTTT.

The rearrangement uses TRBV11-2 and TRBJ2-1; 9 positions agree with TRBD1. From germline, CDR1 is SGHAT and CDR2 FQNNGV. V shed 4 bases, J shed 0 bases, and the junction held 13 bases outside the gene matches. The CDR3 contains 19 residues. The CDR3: CASSSGGTGTLGSYNEQFF. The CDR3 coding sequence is TGTGCCAGCAGCTCAGGTGGGACAGGGACCCTAGGCTCCTACAATGAGCAGTTCTTC.

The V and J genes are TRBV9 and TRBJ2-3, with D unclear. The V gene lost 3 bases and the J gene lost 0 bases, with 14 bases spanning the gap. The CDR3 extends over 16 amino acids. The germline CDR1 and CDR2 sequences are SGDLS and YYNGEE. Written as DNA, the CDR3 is TGTGCCAGCAGCGACCAGGTTCTTGCTAGCACAGATACGCAGTATTTT. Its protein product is CASSDQVLASTDTQYF.

In nucleotides, the CDR3 is TGTGCCAGCAGCTGGGGGACAGGCGGAGACACTGAAGCTTTCTTT. This sequence encodes CASSWGTGGDTEAFF. The chain joins TRBV6-5 to TRBJ1-1; 8 bases agree with TRBD1. Trimming at V came to 6 bases and at J to 3 bases, leaving 9 bases not matched to a gene. The CDR3 consists of 15 residues. The germline gives CDR1 MNHEY, CDR2 SVGAGI.

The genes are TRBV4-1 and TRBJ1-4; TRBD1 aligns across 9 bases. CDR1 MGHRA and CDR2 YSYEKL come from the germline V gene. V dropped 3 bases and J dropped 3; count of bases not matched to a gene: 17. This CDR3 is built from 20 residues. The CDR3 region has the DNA TGCGCCAGCAGCCATAAGACAGGGGGGAGGTTTTTGGCCTCTAATGAAAAACTGTTTTTT. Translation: CASSHKTGGRFLASNEKLFF.

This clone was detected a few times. CDR3 sequence reads: CASSLDIYYEQYF. As DNA, the CDR3 is TGTGCCAGCAGCTTAGACATCTACTACGAGCAGTACTTC. The genes are TRBV7-2 and TRBJ2-7; no clear D. CDR3 size: 13 residues. V dropped 1 base and J dropped 3 bases, with 7 bases sitting between them. Germline-derived CDR1 and CDR2 are SGHTA and FQGNSA.

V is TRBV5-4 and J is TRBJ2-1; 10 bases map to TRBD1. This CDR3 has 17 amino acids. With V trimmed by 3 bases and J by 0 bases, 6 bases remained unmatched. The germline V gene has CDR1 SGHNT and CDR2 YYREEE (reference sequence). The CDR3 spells CASSSGQGVGSYNEQFF. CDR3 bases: TGTGCCAGCAGCTCTGGACAGGGGGTGGGCTCCTACAATGAGCAGTTCTTC.